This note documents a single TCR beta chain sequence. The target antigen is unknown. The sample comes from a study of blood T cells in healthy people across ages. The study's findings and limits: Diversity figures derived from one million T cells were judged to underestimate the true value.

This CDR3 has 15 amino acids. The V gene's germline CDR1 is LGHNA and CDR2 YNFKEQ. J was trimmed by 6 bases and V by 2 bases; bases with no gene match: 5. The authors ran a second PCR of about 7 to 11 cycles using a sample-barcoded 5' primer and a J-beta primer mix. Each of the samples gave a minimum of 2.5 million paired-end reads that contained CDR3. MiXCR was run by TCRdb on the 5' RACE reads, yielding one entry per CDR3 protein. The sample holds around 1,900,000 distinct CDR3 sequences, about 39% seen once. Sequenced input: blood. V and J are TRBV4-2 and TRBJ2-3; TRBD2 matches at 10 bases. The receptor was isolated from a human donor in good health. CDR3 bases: TGTGCCAGCAGCCAATCTGCTAGCGGGGGTGATACGCAGTATTTT. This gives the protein CASSQSASGGDTQYF.